What follows is one T cell receptor beta chain and its context. Germline V gene lookup returns CDR1 MNHNS and CDR2 SASEGT. The CDR3 runs 14 residues. V was trimmed by 3 bases and J by 6 bases, leaving 12 bases between them. The entry originates in a study of T cell changes during pregnancy in multiple sclerosis. This table comes from immunoSEQ multiplex PCR, and its TCRdb copy is limited to in-frame clones, with some not included. Among approximately 28,000 clones listed, about 83% were seen once. The sequence was obtained from a female donor with multiple sclerosis, enrolled in a pregnancy study. This chain joins TRBV6-1 and TRBJ1-5, with D maybe TRBD1 (6 bases). The input for sequencing was CD8+ T cells from peripheral blood mononuclear cells, taken after pregnancy. The CDR3 reads CASSDEPGVQPQHF. CDR3 bases: TGTGCCAGCAGTGACGAACCAGGGGTTCAGCCCCAGCATTTT.